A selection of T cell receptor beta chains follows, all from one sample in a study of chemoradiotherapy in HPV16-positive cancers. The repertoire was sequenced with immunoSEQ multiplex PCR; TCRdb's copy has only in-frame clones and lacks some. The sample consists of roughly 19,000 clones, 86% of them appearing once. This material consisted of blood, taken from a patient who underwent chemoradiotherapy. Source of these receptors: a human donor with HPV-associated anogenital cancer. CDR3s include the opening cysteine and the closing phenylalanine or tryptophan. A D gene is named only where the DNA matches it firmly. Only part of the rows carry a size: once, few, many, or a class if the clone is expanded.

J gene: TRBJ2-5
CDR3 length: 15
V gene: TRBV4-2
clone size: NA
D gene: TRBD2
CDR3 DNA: TGTGCCAGCAGCCAAGATTTGGAACTAGCGGGTCCCCGGTACTTC
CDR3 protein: CASSQDLELAGPRYF

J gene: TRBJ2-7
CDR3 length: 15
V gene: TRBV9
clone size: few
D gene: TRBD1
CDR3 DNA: TGTGCCAGCAGCTTGGCGACAGGGCGGACGGACGAGCAGTACTTC
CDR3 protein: CASSLATGRTDEQYF

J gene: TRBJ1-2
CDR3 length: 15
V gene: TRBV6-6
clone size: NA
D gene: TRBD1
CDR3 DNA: TGTGCCAGCAGTTTAACGACAGGGCCTTCCTATGGCTACACCTTC
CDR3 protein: CASSLTTGPSYGYTF

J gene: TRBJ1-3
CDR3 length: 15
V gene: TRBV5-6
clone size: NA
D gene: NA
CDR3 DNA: TGTGCCAGCAAATTACGACCGAACTCTGGAAACACCATATATTTT
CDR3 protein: CASKLRPNSGNTIYF

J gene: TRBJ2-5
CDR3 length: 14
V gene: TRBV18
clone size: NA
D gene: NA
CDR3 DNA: TGTGCCAGCTCCCAGGTCGAGGGTCAAGAGACCCAGTACTTC
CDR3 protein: CASSQVEGQETQYF

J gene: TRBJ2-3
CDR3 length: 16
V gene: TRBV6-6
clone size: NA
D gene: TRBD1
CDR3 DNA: TGTGCCAGCAGTCCACGCCTGACAGGGGGAACAGATACGCAGTATTTT
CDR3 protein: CASSPRLTGGTDTQYF

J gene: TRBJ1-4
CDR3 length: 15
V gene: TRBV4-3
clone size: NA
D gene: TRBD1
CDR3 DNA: TGCGCCAGCAGCCCCCCCGACAGGGGGGGTGAAAAACTGTTTTTT
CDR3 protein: CASSPPDRGGEKLFF

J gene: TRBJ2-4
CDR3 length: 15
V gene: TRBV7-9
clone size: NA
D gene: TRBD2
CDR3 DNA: TGTGCCAGCAGCCCGGCAGCGGGGGTACAAAACATTCAGTACTTC
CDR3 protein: CASSPAAGVQNIQYF

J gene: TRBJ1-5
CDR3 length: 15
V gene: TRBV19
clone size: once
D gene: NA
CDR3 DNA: TGTGCCAGTAGTATGTCCCCGGCGGGGCGGCAGCCCCAGCATTTT
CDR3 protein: CASSMSPAGRQPQHF

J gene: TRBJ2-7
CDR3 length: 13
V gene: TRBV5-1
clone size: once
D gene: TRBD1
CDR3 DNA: TGCGCCAGCAGCTCGGGGACAGGCTACGAGCAGTACTTC
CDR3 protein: CASSSGTGYEQYF

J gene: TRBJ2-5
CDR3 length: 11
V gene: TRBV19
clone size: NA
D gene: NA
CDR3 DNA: TGTGCCAGTAGTGCCCAAGAGACCCAGTACTTC
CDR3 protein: CASSAQETQYF

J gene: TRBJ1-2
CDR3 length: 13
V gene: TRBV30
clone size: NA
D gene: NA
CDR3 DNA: TGTGCCTGGAGTGTGTTAACGAGGGGTGGCTACACCTTC
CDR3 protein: CAWSVLTRGGYTF

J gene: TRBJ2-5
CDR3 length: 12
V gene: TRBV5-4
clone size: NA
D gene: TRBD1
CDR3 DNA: TGTGCCAGCAAGGGGGCAGGTGAGACCCAGTACTTC
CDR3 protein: CASKGAGETQYF

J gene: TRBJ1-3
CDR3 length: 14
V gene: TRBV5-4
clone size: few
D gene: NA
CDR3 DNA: TGTGCCAGCAGCTTGGCCCGCTCTGGAAACACCATATATTTT
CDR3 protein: CASSLARSGNTIYF

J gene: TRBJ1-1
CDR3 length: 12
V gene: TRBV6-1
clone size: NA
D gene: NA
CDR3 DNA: TGTGCCAGCAGTAGTCGTCCCACTGAAGCTTTCTTT
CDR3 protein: CASSSRPTEAFF

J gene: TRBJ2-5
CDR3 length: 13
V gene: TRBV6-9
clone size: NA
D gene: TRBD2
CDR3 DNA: TGTGCCAGCAGTAGAAGCGGGAGAGAGACCCAGTACTTC
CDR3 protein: CASSRSGRETQYF

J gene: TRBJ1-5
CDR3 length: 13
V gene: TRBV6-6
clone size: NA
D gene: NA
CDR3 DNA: TGTGCCACCAGGGACACTTACAATCAGCCCCAGCATTTT
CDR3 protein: CATRDTYNQPQHF

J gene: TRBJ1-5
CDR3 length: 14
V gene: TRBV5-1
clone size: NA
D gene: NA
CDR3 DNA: TGCGCCAGCAGCCCGGGACCGCTCAATCAGCCCCAGCATTTT
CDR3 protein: CASSPGPLNQPQHF

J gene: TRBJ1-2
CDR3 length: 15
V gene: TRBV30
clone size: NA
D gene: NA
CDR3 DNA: TGTGCCTGGAGCCCTCTTGAGGGGATTAACTATGGCTACACCTTC
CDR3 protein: CAWSPLEGINYGYTF

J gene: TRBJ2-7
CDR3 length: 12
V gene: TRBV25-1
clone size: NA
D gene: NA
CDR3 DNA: TGTGCCAGCAGTGATGGCCTCTACGAGCAGTACTTC
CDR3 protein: CASSDGLYEQYF

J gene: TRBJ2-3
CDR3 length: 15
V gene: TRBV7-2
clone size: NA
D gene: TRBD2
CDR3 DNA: TGTGCCAGCAGCTTCCTAGCGGGGAGCACAGATACGCAGTATTTT
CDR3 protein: CASSFLAGSTDTQYF

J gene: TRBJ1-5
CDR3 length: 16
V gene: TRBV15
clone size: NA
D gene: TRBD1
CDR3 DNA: TGTGCCACCAGCAGAGAGACAGGGGGTGGCAATCAGCCCCAGCATTTT
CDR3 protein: CATSRETGGGNQPQHF

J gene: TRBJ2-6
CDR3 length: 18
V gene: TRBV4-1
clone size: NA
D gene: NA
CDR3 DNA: TGCGCCAGCAGCCAAGAAGGGGGGCGCGTGTCTGGGGCCAACGTCCTGACTTTC
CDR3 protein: CASSQEGGRVSGANVLTF

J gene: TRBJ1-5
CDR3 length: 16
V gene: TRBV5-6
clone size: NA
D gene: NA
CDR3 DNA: TGTGCCAGCAGCTTGGCCGGGTCAGGGGAGAATCAGCCCCAGCATTTT
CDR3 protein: CASSLAGSGENQPQHF

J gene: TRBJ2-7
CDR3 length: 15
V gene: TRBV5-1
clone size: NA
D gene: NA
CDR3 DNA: TGCGCCAGCAGCTTGCAGGCAGGGGATCTCTACGAGCAGTACTTC
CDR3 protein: CASSLQAGDLYEQYF

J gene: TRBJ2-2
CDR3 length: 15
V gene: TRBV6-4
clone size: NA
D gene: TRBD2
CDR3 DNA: TGTGCCAGCAGAGGCGGGGGGCAGACCACCGGGGAGCTGTTTTTT
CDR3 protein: CASRGGGQTTGELFF

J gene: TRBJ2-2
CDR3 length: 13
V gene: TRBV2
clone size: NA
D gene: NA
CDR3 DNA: TGTGCCAGCAGTTCGCGGACGGGCGGGGAGCTGTTTTTT
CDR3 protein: CASSSRTGGELFF

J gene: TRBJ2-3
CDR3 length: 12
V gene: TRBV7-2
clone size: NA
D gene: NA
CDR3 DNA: TGTGCCAGCAGCCCTCTAGGTGATACGCAGTATTTT
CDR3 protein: CASSPLGDTQYF